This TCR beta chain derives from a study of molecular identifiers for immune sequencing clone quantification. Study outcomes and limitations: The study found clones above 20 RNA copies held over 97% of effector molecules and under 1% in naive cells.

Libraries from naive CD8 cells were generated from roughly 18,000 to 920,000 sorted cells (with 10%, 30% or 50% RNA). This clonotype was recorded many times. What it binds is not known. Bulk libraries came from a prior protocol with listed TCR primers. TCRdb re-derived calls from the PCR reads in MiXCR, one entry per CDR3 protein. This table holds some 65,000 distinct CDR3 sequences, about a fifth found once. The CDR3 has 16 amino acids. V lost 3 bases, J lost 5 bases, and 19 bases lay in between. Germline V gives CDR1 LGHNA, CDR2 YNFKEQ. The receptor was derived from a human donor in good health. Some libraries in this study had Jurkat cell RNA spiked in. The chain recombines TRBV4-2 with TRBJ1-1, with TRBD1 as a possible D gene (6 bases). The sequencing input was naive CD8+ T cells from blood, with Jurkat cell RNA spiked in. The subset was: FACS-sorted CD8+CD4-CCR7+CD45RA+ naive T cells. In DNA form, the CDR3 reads TGTGCCAGCAGCCAGTACAGGGTGGGATCCGGGACTGAAGCTTTCTTT. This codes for CASSQYRVGSGTEAFF.